This T cell receptor (beta chain) was retrieved from a study of cytomegalovirus exposure and HLA in healthy donors. The CDR3 length is 15 residues. Germline V gene sequence: CDR1 SQVTM, CDR2 ANQGSEA. Unmatched junction bases numbered 6, after V lost 0 bases and J lost 4 bases. TCRdb's table, derived via immunoSEQ multiplex PCR, lists solely in-frame clones and lacks some. The sample holds about 74,000 clones, less than 95% seen once. The sequence derives from a woman in her late teens or twenties in good health and CMV-seropositive. V usage is TRBV29-1 and J usage is TRBJ2-7; 10 bases align to TRBD2. Input material: PBMCs. CDR3: CSVEEAGGPNYEQYF. The CDR3 DNA reads as TGCAGCGTTGAAGAAGCGGGAGGGCCCAATTACGAGCAGTACTTC.